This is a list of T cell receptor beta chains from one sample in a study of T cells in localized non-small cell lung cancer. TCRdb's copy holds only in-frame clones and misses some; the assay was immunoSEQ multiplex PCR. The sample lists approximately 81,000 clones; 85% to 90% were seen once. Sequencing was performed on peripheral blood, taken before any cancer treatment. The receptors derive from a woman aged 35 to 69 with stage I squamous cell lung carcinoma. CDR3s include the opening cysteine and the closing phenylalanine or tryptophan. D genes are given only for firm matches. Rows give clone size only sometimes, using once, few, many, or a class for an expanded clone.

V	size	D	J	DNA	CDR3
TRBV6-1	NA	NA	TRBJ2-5	TGTGCCAGCACTCGCGCAGACACAAAAGAGACCCAGTACTTC	CASTRADTKETQYF
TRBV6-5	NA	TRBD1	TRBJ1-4	TGTGCCAGCGGGGATCTTGACAGGGGGGATGAAAAACTGTTTTTT	CASGDLDRGDEKLFF
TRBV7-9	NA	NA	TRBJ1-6	TGTGCCAGCAGCTTATTGGGAGACAATTCACCCCTCCACTTT	CASSLLGDNSPLHF
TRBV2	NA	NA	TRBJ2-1	TGTGCCAGCAGTGAAGGGATCCACTCCTACAATGAGCAGTTCTTC	CASSEGIHSYNEQFF
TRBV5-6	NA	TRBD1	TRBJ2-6	TGTGCCAGCAGCTGGGACAGGTCGAGCTCTGGGGCCAACGTCCTGACTTTC	CASSWDRSSSGANVLTF
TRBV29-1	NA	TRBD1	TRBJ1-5	TGCAGCGCGGGACAGGGTCAACAGCCCCAGCATTTT	CSAGQGQQPQHF
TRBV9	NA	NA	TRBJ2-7	TGTGCCAGCAGCGTAGACGGCGGCGCCTACGAGCAGTACTTC	CASSVDGGAYEQYF
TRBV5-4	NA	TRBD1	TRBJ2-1	TGTGCCAGCAGCTACAGGACAGGCCCCTACAATGAGCAGTTCTTC	CASSYRTGPYNEQFF
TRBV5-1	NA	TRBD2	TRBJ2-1	TGCGCCAGCAGCTTGGATGGGCGGGGGGTCAATGAGCAGTTCTTC	CASSLDGRGVNEQFF
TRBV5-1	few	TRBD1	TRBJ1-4	TGCGCCAGCAGCTTGGGTCAGGGGGGTGAAAAACTGTTTTTT	CASSLGQGGEKLFF
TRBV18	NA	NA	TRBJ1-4	TGTGCCAGCTCACCGGTTCATAGCGCAACTAATGAAAAACTGTTTTTT	CASSPVHSATNEKLFF
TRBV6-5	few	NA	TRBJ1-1	TGTGCCAGCAGTTCGGGTCAAAACACTGAAGCTTTCTTT	CASSSGQNTEAFF
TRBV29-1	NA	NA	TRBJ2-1	TGCAGCGTTGAAGACGAACGCCGGTCCCGAGGTGGTGAGCAGTTCTTC	CSVEDERRSRGGEQFF
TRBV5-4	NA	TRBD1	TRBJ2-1	TGTGCCAGCACCTCCTCGACAGGGAGCTCCTACAATGAGCAGTTCTTC	CASTSSTGSSYNEQFF
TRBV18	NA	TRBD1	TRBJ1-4	TGTGCCAGCTCACGTCGACAGGGCCCTGATGAAAAACTGTTTTTT	CASSRRQGPDEKLFF
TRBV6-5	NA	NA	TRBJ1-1	TGTGCCAGCACTTCCGCGTGGGAGGACGAAGCTTTCTTT	CASTSAWEDEAFF
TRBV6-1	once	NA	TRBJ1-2	TGTGCCAGCAGTGAGGTACTTGGACAGCTATACTATGGCTACACCTTC	CASSEVLGQLYYGYTF
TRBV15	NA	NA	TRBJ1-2	TGTGCCACCAGCAGAGATCTTGGCGGCTACACCTTC	CATSRDLGGYTF
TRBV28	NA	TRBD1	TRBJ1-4	TGTGCCAGCAGGAACCGACAGGGAGGGCGAAAACTGTTTTTT	CASRNRQGGRKLFF
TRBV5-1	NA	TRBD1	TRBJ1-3	TGCGCCAGCAGCTTTCAAGGACAGGGGGCCGGAAACACCATATATTTT	CASSFQGQGAGNTIYF